The 32 T cell receptor beta chains below all came from one sample that was sequenced in a study of control samples from healthy donors and cancer patients (dated by TCRdb to 2018 to 2021). Libraries were prepared through the immunoSEQ multiplex PCR assay. TCRdb obtained this table from immuneACCESS and retained in-frame rearrangements with V and J assigned. These tables miss some clones; where compared with another copy, unresolved V genes account for less than half of the shortfall, and the remainder is unexplained. The table for this sample lists 70,000 to 90,000 clones; 85% to 95% of them were counted only once. The top ten hold more than 5.5% of the sample. The source material was blood. The receptors come from a woman aged 40 to 50 in good health.

The rearrangement joins TRBV5-1 to TRBJ2-3, with unresolved D. Germline CDR1 is SGHRS and CDR2 is YFSETQ. The CDR3 is made up of 12 amino acids. V dropped 4 bases and J dropped 1 base, with 4 bases sitting between them. The CDR3, as DNA: TGCGCCAGCAGCAGGGGCACAGATACGCAGTATTTT. As protein: CASSRGTDTQYF.

The chain links TRBV4-3 to TRBJ2-7, with D possibly being TRBD1 or TRBD2 (5 bases each). The germline V gene has CDR1 LGHNA and CDR2 YSLEER. The CDR3 is 14 residues long. V lost 0 bases, J lost 6 bases, and 12 bases lay in between. The CDR3 coding sequence is TGCGCCAGCAGCCAAGAAGGGACGGGCCGCGAGCAGTACTTC. Its translation is CASSQEGTGREQYF.

The rearrangement uses TRBV27 and TRBJ1-2; maybe TRBD1 (6 bases). V dropped 6 bases and J dropped 10 bases, with 18 bases sitting between them. CDR1 and CDR2 from the germline V gene are MNHEY and SMNVEV (reference sequence). The CDR3 has 13 residues. DNA of the CDR3: TGTGCCAGCAGGACCTCCTCGACAGGCCCCTACACCTTC. The encoded protein is CASRTSSTGPYTF.

V gene TRBV14 combines with J gene TRBJ2-7; D perhaps matches TRBD1 (6 bases). V was shortened by 4 bases and J by 2 bases, with 12 bases between the two germline ends. CDR3 length equals 14 residues. Germline-derived CDR1 and CDR2 are SGHDN and FVKESK. CDR3 region: CASSPPTGTYEQYF. The CDR3, as DNA: TGTGCCAGCAGCCCCCCGACAGGCACCTACGAGCAGTACTTC.

This sequence joins TRBV5-6 and TRBJ1-1; D not certain. V lost 1 base and J 4 bases, leaving 11 bases between the germline ends. The CDR3 covers 14 residues. Looked up from germline, CDR1 is SGHDT and CDR2 is YYEEEE. The CDR3 is CASSLFSLGTEAFF. The DNA of the CDR3 is TGTGCCAGCAGCTTGTTCAGCCTCGGCACTGAAGCTTTCTTT. Full variable domain (rest looked up from reference TRBV5-6 and TRBJ1-1): DAGVTQSPTHLIKTRGQQVTLRCSPKSGHDTVSWYQQALGQGPQFIFQYYEEEERQRGNFPDRFSGHQFPNYSSELNVNALLLGDSALYLCASSLFSLGTEAFFGQGTRLTVV.

The chain combines TRBV4-1 with TRBJ2-7; D is unresolved. The germline V and J ends were trimmed by 4 bases and 7 bases, with 11 bases remaining between them. Germline values: CDR1 MGHRA, CDR2 YSYEKL. The CDR3 contains 12 residues. This chain's CDR3 is CASSPIFGEQYF. The CDR3, as DNA: TGCGCCAGCAGCCCGATATTTGGTGAGCAGTACTTC.

V is TRBV6-2 or TRBV6-3 and J is TRBJ1-5, with TRBD1 matching over 10 bases. Germline values: CDR1 MNHEY, CDR2 SVGEGT. This CDR3 region has 15 residues. The trim removed 5 bases at V and 5 bases at J, leaving 6 bases unmatched. The CDR3 loop is CASSKGTGDYQPQHF. The CDR3 DNA sequence: TGTGCCAGCAGTAAAGGGACAGGGGATTATCAGCCCCAGCATTTT.

V and J are TRBV7-9 and TRBJ1-5; no clear D gene. The CDR3 is made up of 12 amino acids. CDR1 SEHNR and CDR2 FQNEAQ come from the germline V gene (reference sequence). Trimming stripped 1 base from V and 5 bases from J, with 3 bases between. The CDR3 protein is CASSLDDQPQHF. DNA of the CDR3: TGTGCCAGCAGCTTAGACGATCAGCCCCAGCATTTT.

The J gene is TRBJ2-6, the V gene TRBV6-4; no clear D. CDR1 and CDR2 (germline): MRHNA, SNTAGT. This CDR3 spans 16 amino acids. Trimming pared 4 bases from V and 0 bases from J, leaving 10 bases between. This chain's CDR3 is CASSGVGPSGANVLTF. The CDR3 DNA reads as TGTGCCAGCAGTGGGGTAGGACCCTCTGGGGCCAACGTCCTGACTTTC.

This rearrangement joins TRBV5-1 to TRBJ2-2; 7 positions match TRBD1. Trimming cost V 3 bases and J 3 bases; bases outside gene matches: 5. The CDR3 is 15 amino acids. In germline, CDR1 is SGHRS, CDR2 YFSETQ. CDR3 in DNA: TGCGCCAGCAGCTCACTGACAGGGTACACCGGGGAGCTGTTTTTT. The encoded protein is CASSSLTGYTGELFF.

The chain has TRBV6-6 and TRBJ1-6, with D possibly matching TRBD1 (6 bases). CDR1 is MNHNY, CDR2 SVGAGI, per germline (reference sequence). CDR3 length: 15 residues. Trimming stripped 0 bases from V and 7 bases from J, with 10 bases between. DNA of the CDR3: TGTGCCAGCAGTTACTCCCAGGGGTCGAATTCACCCCTCCACTTT. Residues: CASSYSQGSNSPLHF.

This clone was seen just once. This sequence joins TRBV5-1 and TRBJ2-5, with TRBD2 matching over 10 bases. This CDR3 contains 16 residues. Looked up from germline, CDR1 is SGHRS and CDR2 is YFSETQ. V was clipped by 0 bases and J by 5 bases; unmatched bases: 7. The CDR3 DNA sequence: TGCGCCAGCAGCTTGGTGGCTAGCGGGGGTTGGGAGACCCAGTACTTC. This translates into CASSLVASGGWETQYF.

This sequence joins TRBV9 and TRBJ2-2; D possibly corresponds to TRBD2 (6 bases). The CDR3 is 15 amino acids. CDR1 is SGDLS and CDR2 is YYNGEE in the germline V gene. V was shortened by 1 base and J by 5 bases, with 12 bases between the two germline ends. DNA of the CDR3: TGTGCCAGCAGCGTACTTAGCGGATTTACCGGGGAGCTGTTTTTT. Encoded protein: CASSVLSGFTGELFF. The whole variable domain, remainder taken from reference TRBV9 and TRBJ2-2, is DSGVTQTPKHLITATGQRVTLRCSPRSGDLSVYWYQQSLDQGLQFLIQYYNGEERAKGNILERFSAQQFPDLHSELNLSSLELGDSALYFCASSVLSGFTGELFFGEGSRLTVL.

The V and J genes are TRBV9 and TRBJ1-1; D perhaps matches TRBD1 (5 bases). The CDR3 spans 14 residues. Per the germline V gene, CDR1 is SGDLS and CDR2 is YYNGEE. V lost 2 bases to trimming and J lost 4 bases, with 12 bases between them. CDR3 loop: CASSVYQGSTEAFF. In nucleotides, the CDR3 is TGTGCCAGCAGCGTTTACCAGGGTAGCACTGAAGCTTTCTTT.

A few counts support this clone. This chain links TRBV7-9 with TRBJ1-3, with D possibly TRBD1 on 5 matching bases. The CDR3 is made up of 15 amino acids. V lost 5 bases and J 7 bases, leaving 18 bases between the germline ends. From germline, CDR1 is SEHNR and CDR2 FQNEAQ (reference sequence). The CDR3 DNA reads TGTGCCAGCAGCGCTGGGTCAGGGTCGGTTAACACCATATATTTT. Its translation is CASSAGSGSVNTIYF.

The chain joins TRBV21-1 to TRBJ1-1. TRBV21-1 is a pseudogene. This CDR3 comprises 14 residues. The CDR3 sequence is CASSTPGVSTEAFF. The CDR3 DNA is TGTGCCAGCAGCACTCCCGGGGTTAGCACTGAAGCTTTCTTT.

The gene calls are TRBV20-1 and TRBJ2-1; D uncertain. This CDR3 has 11 amino acids. Trimming shortened V by 5 bases and J by 7 bases, and 9 bases separated the two germline ends. Germline loops: CDR1 DFQATT, CDR2 SNEGSKA (reference sequence). The CDR3 DNA is TGCAGTGCTCATCTGAGGAATGAGCAGTTCTTC. It translates to CSAHLRNEQFF.

The rearrangement uses TRBV7-9 and TRBJ2-3; D gene unclear. Germline assignment: CDR1 SEHNR and CDR2 FQNEAQ (reference sequence). Trimming cost V 5 bases and J 2 bases, with 2 bases left between them. There are 11 residues in the CDR3. DNA of the CDR3: TGTGCCAGCAGCGCCACAGATACGCAGTATTTT. It specifies CASSATDTQYF.

The genes are TRBV27 and TRBJ1-2; tentatively, D is TRBD1 (6 bases). The CDR3 is made up of 14 amino acids. Trimming removed 5 bases from V and 7 bases from J, with 17 bases in between. CDR1 and CDR2 from the germline V gene are MNHEY and SMNVEV (reference sequence). The CDR3 region has the DNA TGTGCCAGCAGTCCGGACAGCCACGCGGGTGGCTACACCTTC. Its protein product is CASSPDSHAGGYTF.

V and J are TRBV12-3 or TRBV12-4 and TRBJ2-1; 7 bases fit TRBD2. The CDR3 sequence is 11 residues long. With 8 bases clipped from V and 7 bases from J, the junction kept 2 bases outside the gene matches. CDR3 DNA: TGTGCCAGCCGGCGGGAGAATGAGCAGTTCTTC. It codes for CASRRENEQFF.

CDR3 protein: CASGGGQVIGDTQYF. As DNA, the CDR3 is TGTGCCAGCGGCGGCGGGCAGGTTATAGGAGATACGCAGTATTTT. The chain recombines TRBV5-5 with TRBJ2-3; D is perhaps TRBD2 (5 bases). Trimming took off 7 bases at V and 5 bases at J, with 20 bases between the two ends. This CDR3 has 15 amino acids. CDR1 SGHKS and CDR2 YYEKEE come from the germline V gene (reference sequence).

The rearrangement uses TRBV14 and TRBJ1-2; D ambiguous. This CDR3 has 14 residues. V was cut by 1 base and J by 4 bases, with 10 bases left in between. Germline lookup yields CDR1 SGHDN and CDR2 FVKESK. The CDR3: CASSQAGYGYGYTF. CDR3 DNA: TGTGCCAGCAGCCAAGCTGGCTACGGCTATGGCTACACCTTC.

This chain uses TRBV7-3 with TRBJ2-5; 7 bases map to TRBD1. In germline, CDR1 is SGHTA, CDR2 FQGTGA. The CDR3 length is 15 residues. The trim removed 1 base at V and 1 base at J, leaving 3 bases unmatched. The chain's CDR3 is CASSLMPGGQETQYF. CDR3 in DNA: TGTGCCAGCAGCTTAATGCCAGGGGGCCAAGAGACCCAGTACTTC.

The rearrangement joins TRBV19 to TRBJ2-3; D call uncertain. The CDR3 is 17 residues long. Trimming pared 2 bases from V and 2 bases from J, leaving 17 bases between. Germline V lookup: CDR1 LNHDA, CDR2 SQIVND (reference sequence). CDR3 nucleotide sequence: TGTGCCAGTAGTATACTCGTGACGCTCCCCTTCACAGATACGCAGTATTTT. As protein: CASSILVTLPFTDTQYF.

This chain uses TRBV30 with TRBJ1-1; D not resolved. The ends were cut back, 0 bases at V and 5 bases at J, with 10 bases in the middle. Germline lookup yields CDR1 GTSNPN and CDR2 SVGIG (reference sequence). The CDR3 sequence is 13 residues long. The CDR3, as DNA: TGTGCCTGGAGTGTACACCGGGAAACTGAAGCTTTCTTT. This translates into CAWSVHRETEAFF.

V usage is TRBV3-1 (or the pseudogene TRBV3-2) and J usage is TRBJ2-1, with 8 bases aligning to TRBD2. The CDR3 covers 18 residues. V shed 1 base and J 0 bases; nucleotides not matched to a gene: 8. Germline V gene lookup returns CDR1 LGHDT and CDR2 YNNKEL (reference sequence). CDR3 region: CASSQGAASGSSYNEQFF. Written as DNA, the CDR3 is TGTGCCAGCAGCCAAGGGGCGGCTAGCGGGTCCTCCTACAATGAGCAGTTCTTC.

There are a few counts of this clone. The rearrangement links TRBV9 to TRBJ2-7; D uncertain. V lost 6 bases and J 7 bases, leaving 20 bases between the germline ends. Germline V gene lookup returns CDR1 SGDLS and CDR2 YYNGEE. The CDR3 is 14 residues long. This CDR3 is CASTKRRNGREQYF. In nucleotides, the CDR3 is TGTGCCAGCACCAAAAGGAGAAATGGTCGGGAGCAGTACTTC.

The V call is TRBV28, the J call TRBJ2-3; possible D gene TRBD2, 5 bases. The CDR3 extends over 20 amino acids. The V end lost 3 bases, the J end lost 0 bases, and 25 bases lay between the germline ends. CDR1 MDHEN and CDR2 SYDVKM come from the germline V gene. CDR3 in amino acids: CASSFQTGLVGGPSTDTQYF. The DNA for the CDR3 is TGTGCCAGCAGTTTTCAAACCGGACTTGTTGGCGGGCCTAGCACAGATACGCAGTATTTT.

This chain joins TRBV9 and TRBJ1-2, with D possibly TRBD1 on 6 matching bases. This CDR3 has 15 amino acids. Germline V lookup: CDR1 SGDLS, CDR2 YYNGEE. The V end was cut by 3 bases, the J end by 4 bases, with 16 bases between. The CDR3 DNA reads TGTGCCAGCAGCGCGGGGGCGCGGGGCTCCTATGGCTACACCTTC. Its protein product is CASSAGARGSYGYTF.

The chain links TRBV15 to TRBJ2-7, with 7 bases fitting TRBD1. CDR1 is LNHNV and CDR2 is YYDKDF in the germline V gene (reference sequence). The CDR3 totals 14 residues. The V segment lost 3 bases and the J segment 1 base; nucleotides outside the gene matches: 3. CDR3 amino acids: CATSRPGGSYEQYF. The CDR3 DNA reads as TGTGCCACCAGCAGGCCAGGGGGATCCTACGAGCAGTACTTC.

This clone was seen a single time. The V and J genes are TRBV6-5 and TRBJ1-2; no clear D gene. The germline V and J ends were trimmed by 3 bases and 6 bases, with 17 bases remaining between them. Germline values: CDR1 MNHEY, CDR2 SVGAGI. The CDR3 totals 15 residues. The CDR3 here is CASSYFGGEADGYTF. CDR3 DNA sequence: TGTGCCAGCAGTTATTTCGGTGGAGAGGCAGATGGCTACACCTTC.

This sequence joins TRBV7-9 and TRBJ1-5; no reliable D call. Germline V gene sequence: CDR1 SEHNR, CDR2 FQNEAQ (reference sequence). Trimming removed 3 bases from V and 11 bases from J, with 17 bases in between. The CDR3 consists of 14 residues. This chain's CDR3 is CASSFTSVKATQHF. CDR3 sequence (DNA): TGTGCCAGCAGCTTTACCTCTGTCAAAGCCACCCAGCATTTT.